This T cell receptor (beta chain) was retrieved from a study of graft-versus-host responses after intestinal transplantation. V gave up 1 base and J gave up 8 bases; unmatched junction bases: 9. CDR1 is MDHEN and CDR2 is SYDVKM in the germline V gene. The CDR3 is 16 amino acids. Only in-frame clones appear in the TCRdb table, and some are missing; sequencing was by immunoSEQ multiplex PCR. The table shows roughly 40,000 clones, with around nine tenths occurring only once. The sequence was collected from a human patient who received an intestinal transplant, so some T cells may come from the graft donor. The starting material was PBMCs, obtained 524 days after transplant. The chain employs TRBV28 and TRBJ2-3; 10 positions match TRBD2. CDR3 nucleotides: TGTGCCAGCAGTTTATCTAGCGGGAGAGACCATGTTACGCAGTATTTT. It encodes CASSLSSGRDHVTQYF.